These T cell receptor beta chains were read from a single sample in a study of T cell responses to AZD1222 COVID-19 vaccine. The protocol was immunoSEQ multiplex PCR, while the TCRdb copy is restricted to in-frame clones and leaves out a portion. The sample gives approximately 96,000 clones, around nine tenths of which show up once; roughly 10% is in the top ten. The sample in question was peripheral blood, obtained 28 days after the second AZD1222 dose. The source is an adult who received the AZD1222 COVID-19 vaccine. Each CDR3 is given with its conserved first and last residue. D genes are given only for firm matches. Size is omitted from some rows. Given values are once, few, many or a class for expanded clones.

CDR3 DNA: TGTGCCACCAGCAGGCGTTTGGGCGGGGGGGCCTACGAGCAGTACTTC
CDR3 protein: CATSRRLGGGAYEQYF
V gene: TRBV15
clone size: .
D gene: TRBD2
J gene: TRBJ2-7

CDR3 DNA: TGTGCTATCAAAGACAGAGGCTATGGCTACACCTTC
CDR3 protein: CAIKDRGYGYTF
V gene: TRBV7-7
clone size: .
D gene: .
J gene: TRBJ1-2

CDR3 DNA: TGTGCCAGCAGCGTAGCAGGGAATTCTGGAAACACCATATATTTT
CDR3 protein: CASSVAGNSGNTIYF
V gene: TRBV9
clone size: .
D gene: .
J gene: TRBJ1-3

CDR3 DNA: TGTGCCAGCACCCGCTTAGGCAGAAAAGCTTTCTTT
CDR3 protein: CASTRLGRKAFF
V gene: TRBV6-6
clone size: .
D gene: .
J gene: TRBJ1-1

CDR3 DNA: TGTGCCAGCAGTTTAGGGGGGCTAAGCTACAATGAGCAGTTCTTC
CDR3 protein: CASSLGGLSYNEQFF
V gene: TRBV28
clone size: .
D gene: .
J gene: TRBJ2-1

CDR3 DNA: TGTGCCAGCAGCGTAACGACTAGCGGTGAGCAGTTCTTC
CDR3 protein: CASSVTTSGEQFF
V gene: TRBV9
clone size: .
D gene: TRBD2
J gene: TRBJ2-1

CDR3 DNA: TGTGCCAGCAGCCCGGACAGGGGGAACACTGAAGCTTTCTTT
CDR3 protein: CASSPDRGNTEAFF
V gene: TRBV11-2
clone size: few
D gene: TRBD1
J gene: TRBJ1-1

CDR3 DNA: TGTGCCAGCAATGGACTAGCGGCCTCTGGGGAGCAGTACTTC
CDR3 protein: CASNGLAASGEQYF
V gene: TRBV2
clone size: .
D gene: TRBD2
J gene: TRBJ2-7

CDR3 DNA: TGCGCCAGCAGCCGTGGACAGGGTGCCGGGAACACTGAAGCTTTCTTT
CDR3 protein: CASSRGQGAGNTEAFF
V gene: TRBV5-1
clone size: .
D gene: TRBD1
J gene: TRBJ1-1

CDR3 DNA: TGTGCCAGCAGCTTAGTGTGGGGTAGCGTTGGGGCCAACGTCCTGACTTTC
CDR3 protein: CASSLVWGSVGANVLTF
V gene: TRBV7-9
clone size: .
D gene: .
J gene: TRBJ2-6